The next 10 T cell receptor beta chains were all read from a single sample in a study of cytomegalovirus exposure and HLA in healthy donors. The primer mix had 60 Vbeta and 13 Jbeta primers. Libraries were prepared by immunoSEQ multiplex PCR; TCRdb keeps only in-frame clonotypes and omits some of them. The sample contains approximately 190,000 clones, roughly 80% of which appear only once. The sequenced sample consisted of PBMCs. Every receptor here comes from a woman aged 25-40 years in good health and CMV-seropositive.

The chain uses TRBV11-2 and TRBJ1-5, with D perhaps matching TRBD1 (5 bases). The CDR3 totals 16 residues. Trimming left V 1 base short and J 3 bases short, with 13 bases between. Germline assignment: CDR1 SGHAT and CDR2 FQNNGV. The CDR3 DNA reads TGTGCCAGCAGCTTAGCGCTGGGGGGTTACAATCAGCCCCAGCATTTT. This encodes CASSLALGGYNQPQHF.

This chain joins TRBV6-6 and TRBJ2-7, with D perhaps TRBD1 (5 bases). V gave up 7 bases and J gave up 7 bases, with 23 bases separating them. Germline V lookup: CDR1 MNHNY, CDR2 SVGAGI (reference sequence). The CDR3 loop spans 15 amino acids. The CDR3 bases are TGTGCCAGCACCAGACAGCTACTAAACGACTTTGAGCAGTACTTC. Translated, it gives CASTRQLLNDFEQYF.

The J gene is TRBJ1-1, the V gene TRBV5-4, with 7 bases that match TRBD1. The germline V gene has CDR1 SGHNT and CDR2 YYREEE (reference sequence). After removal of 3 bases from V and 4 bases from J, the junction contained 6 bases not matched to a gene. The CDR3 consists of 14 residues. DNA for the CDR3: TGTGCCAGCAGCTCCCCGACAGGGCCCACTGAAGCTTTCTTT. This encodes CASSSPTGPTEAFF.

This chain uses TRBV6-1 with TRBJ2-3; 12 bases are shared with TRBD2. CDR1 MNHNS and CDR2 SASEGT come from the germline V gene. The CDR3 contains 17 residues. Trimming at V came to 1 base and at J to 3 bases, leaving 5 bases not matched to a gene. In DNA, the CDR3 is TGTGCCAGCAGTGAAGGGAGACTAGCGGGAGTGACAGATACGCAGTATTTT. This gives the protein CASSEGRLAGVTDTQYF.

The rearrangement links TRBV7-9 to TRBJ1-5, with D uncertain. The CDR3 contains 14 residues. Trimming pared 5 bases from V and 9 bases from J, leaving 17 bases between. CDR1 and CDR2 (germline): SEHNR, FQNEAQ (reference sequence). The CDR3 here is CASSLDGGPRPQHF. For the CDR3, the DNA is TGTGCCAGCAGCCTGGACGGAGGGCCTAGGCCCCAGCATTTT.

This clone appeared a few times. The chain employs TRBV6-1 and TRBJ1-2; unclear D gene. The V gene's germline CDR1 is MNHNS and CDR2 SASEGT. Trimming pared 7 bases from V and 0 bases from J, leaving 9 bases between. The CDR3 runs 13 residues. The CDR3 bases are TGTGCCAGCATCGGGTTCACTAACTATGGCTACACCTTC. Amino acids: CASIGFTNYGYTF.

The sample holds a few counts of this clone. This chain links TRBV18 with TRBJ2-7; D might be TRBD1 (6 bases). Germline V gene lookup returns CDR1 KGHSH and CDR2 LQKENI. The CDR3 loop spans 11 amino acids. V was trimmed by 8 bases and J by 5 bases, leaving 10 bases between them. The CDR3 is CASQGDNEQYF. The DNA of the CDR3 is TGTGCCAGCCAAGGGGACAACGAGCAGTACTTC. The complete variable domain, with remaining parts taken from reference TRBV18 and TRBJ2-7, reads NAGVMQNPRHLVRRRGQEARLRCSPMKGHSHVYWYRQLPEEGLKFMVYLQKENIIDESGMPKERFSAEFPKEGPSILRIQQVVRGDSAAYFCASQGDNEQYFGPGTRLTVT.

This clone occurred a few times. The rearrangement links TRBV4-1 to TRBJ2-7, with 8 bases fitting TRBD2. Germline values: CDR1 MGHRA, CDR2 YSYEKL. The CDR3 has 16 residues. J was trimmed by 1 base and V by 1 base; bases with no gene match: 6. The CDR3 DNA sequence: TGCGCCAGCAGCCAAGGGGAACTAGCGGCATCCTACGAGCAGTACTTC. Its protein is CASSQGELAASYEQYF.

This chain connects TRBV7-9 to TRBJ1-2; D possibly corresponds to TRBD1 (5 bases). Trimming left V 5 bases short and J 9 bases short, with 16 bases between. CDR3 length: 13 residues. Germline CDR1 is SEHNR and CDR2 is FQNEAQ (reference sequence). The CDR3 is CASSQNQGNRYTF. CDR3 bases: TGTGCCAGCAGCCAAAACCAGGGTAACCGCTACACCTTC.

The V and J genes are TRBV15 and TRBJ2-5; 7 bases match TRBD1. The J segment lost 1 base and the V segment lost 0 bases, leaving 2 bases of the junction unmatched. Germline lookup yields CDR1 LNHNV and CDR2 YYDKDF (reference sequence). The length of the CDR3 is 15 residues. CDR3 in amino acids: CATSRDAGGQETQYF. The DNA for the CDR3 is TGTGCCACCAGCAGAGATGCAGGGGGCCAAGAGACCCAGTACTTC.